Listed below are T cell receptor beta chains from one sample, sequenced in a study of blood T cell repertoires in COVID-19. TCRdb's table, derived via immunoSEQ multiplex PCR, lists solely in-frame clones and lacks some. The sample lists fewer than 200,000 clones; roughly 90% were seen once. The sample consisted of peripheral blood. These TCRs come from a man aged 25-40 years with COVID-19, enrolled during active disease. Both conserved end residues are part of each CDR3. D genes are given only for firm matches. Clone size, where shown, is once, few, many, or a class for clones that have expanded.

j_gene | abundance | v_gene | d_gene | CDR3aa | CDR3nt
TRBJ2-7 | . | TRBV25-1 | TRBD1 | CASSEAGTVSYEQYF | TGTGCCAGCAGTGAAGCCGGGACAGTATCCTACGAGCAGTACTTC
TRBJ2-1 | . | TRBV3-1/TRBV3-2 | . | CASSHNAEYNEQFF | TGTGCCAGCAGCCACAATGCGGAATACAATGAGCAGTTCTTC
TRBJ2-5 | . | TRBV9 | TRBD2 | CASSVDTAGETQYF | TGTGCCAGCAGCGTAGATACAGCGGGGGAGACCCAGTACTTC
TRBJ1-1 | . | TRBV4-2 | TRBD1 | CASRLDRDTEAFF | TGTGCCAGCAGACTGGACAGGGATACTGAAGCTTTCTTT
TRBJ1-2 | . | TRBV6-2/TRBV6-3 | . | CASSSAGGAGYGYTF | TGTGCCAGCAGTTCCGCGGGGGGAGCAGGCTATGGCTACACCTTC
TRBJ2-7 | . | TRBV7-2 | TRBD1 | CASSFPTGGYEQYF | TGTGCCAGCAGCTTTCCGACAGGGGGGTACGAGCAGTACTTC
TRBJ2-3 | . | TRBV6-5 | TRBD2 | CASSITSGSTDTQYF | TGTGCCAGCAGTATAACTAGCGGGAGCACAGATACGCAGTATTTT
TRBJ2-1 | . | TRBV29-1 | . | CSVELFSYNEQFF | TGCAGCGTTGAACTCTTCTCCTACAATGAGCAGTTCTTC
TRBJ2-2 | . | TRBV10-3 | TRBD2 | CAISLSSGQNTGELFF | TGTGCCATCAGCCTCTCTAGCGGGCAGAACACCGGGGAGCTGTTTTTT
TRBJ2-3 | . | TRBV28 | TRBD2 | CASSLRGLAGGTSTDTQYF | TGTGCCAGCAGTTTACGGGGACTAGCGGGAGGAACTAGCACAGATACGCAGTATTTT
TRBJ2-7 | . | TRBV11-2 | TRBD1 | CASSSPTGKDEQYF | TGTGCCAGCAGCTCTCCGACAGGGAAAGACGAGCAGTACTTC
TRBJ2-2 | once | TRBV2 | TRBD2 | CASSEIAGGPGGELFF | TGTGCCAGCAGTGAAATAGCGGGAGGGCCCGGCGGGGAGCTGTTTTTT
TRBJ2-1 | . | TRBV5-6 | TRBD2 | CASSLVPGGPGNEQFF | TGTGCCAGCAGCTTGGTCCCGGGGGGGCCGGGTAATGAGCAGTTCTTC
TRBJ1-5 | . | TRBV5-1 | . | CASSLVGARNQPQHF | TGCGCCAGCAGCTTGGTAGGCGCTAGAAATCAGCCCCAGCATTTT
TRBJ2-5 | once | TRBV6-5 | . | CASSYLAGRSQETQYF | TGTGCCAGCAGTTATCTCGCGGGCAGGAGCCAAGAGACCCAGTACTTC
TRBJ1-1 | . | TRBV12-5 | TRBD1 | CASGSRPVGQEGTEAFF | TGTGCTAGTGGTTCCCGACCGGTAGGACAGGAGGGCACTGAAGCTTTCTTT
TRBJ1-2 | . | TRBV3-1/TRBV3-2 | TRBD1 | CASSLDATGDYGYTF | TGTGCCAGCAGCCTGGATGCGACAGGGGACTATGGCTACACCTTC
TRBJ1-1 | . | TRBV9 | TRBD1 | CASSRQTGVNTEAFF | TGTGCCAGCAGTCGCCAGACAGGGGTGAACACTGAAGCTTTCTTT
TRBJ2-1 | medium-sized | TRBV7-2 | . | CASSLLRGNRGPYNEQFF | TGTGCCAGCAGCTTATTACGGGGGAATCGGGGCCCCTACAATGAGCAGTTCTTC
TRBJ1-2 | . | TRBV28 | . | CASSLSGRVGYGYTF | TGTGCCAGCAGTTTATCGGGCAGGGTGGGCTATGGCTACACCTTC
TRBJ2-7 | . | TRBV30 | TRBD2 | CAWQSGTSGINEQYF | TGTGCCTGGCAATCCGGGACTAGCGGGATTAACGAGCAGTACTTC
TRBJ1-1 | . | TRBV6-5 | . | CASSYYLEGINTEAFF | TGTGCCAGCAGTTATTATTTGGAGGGGATTAACACTGAAGCTTTCTTT
TRBJ1-2 | . | TRBV11-2 | . | CASSWGDYGYTF | TGTGCCAGCAGCTGGGGGGACTATGGCTACACCTTC
TRBJ1-2 | . | TRBV23-1 | . | CASSPQRPDSSYGYTF | TGCGCCAGCAGTCCCCAACGCCCCGACAGTTCCTATGGCTACACCTTC
TRBJ2-7 | . | TRBV7-3 | TRBD1 | CASSPTTGDGEQYF | TGTGCCAGCAGCCCAACAACAGGGGACGGGGAGCAGTACTTC
TRBJ2-5 | . | TRBV18 | TRBD2 | CASSPRLAGEETQYF | TGTGCCAGCTCACCACGACTAGCGGGAGAAGAGACCCAGTACTTC
TRBJ1-4 | few | TRBV27 | . | CASSLAGATNEKLFF | TGTGCCAGCAGTTTAGCGGGAGCAACTAATGAAAAACTGTTTTTT
TRBJ1-1 | . | TRBV7-9 | TRBD1 | CASRSTIGQGGTEAFF | TGTGCCAGCAGGTCTACGATAGGACAGGGAGGCACTGAAGCTTTCTTT
TRBJ2-2 | . | TRBV29-1 | . | CSAPAGDRGGELFF | TGCAGCGCCCCCGCAGGGGATCGGGGCGGGGAGCTGTTTTTT
TRBJ2-7 | . | TRBV4-3 | TRBD1 | CASSRGTGENEQYF | TGCGCCAGCAGCCGAGGGACAGGGGAAAACGAGCAGTACTTC
TRBJ1-2 | . | TRBV6-5 | . | CASRGSRGYTF | TGTGCCTCACGCGGCAGTCGTGGCTACACCTTC
TRBJ2-6 | . | TRBV5-4 | . | CASTKSGANVLTF | TGTGCCAGCACCAAATCTGGGGCCAACGTCCTGACTTTC
TRBJ2-1 | . | TRBV27 | . | CASSHGLNLRSYNEQFF | TGTGCCAGCAGCCATGGACTAAACCTACGCTCCTACAATGAGCAGTTCTTC
TRBJ1-1 | . | TRBV27 | TRBD1 | CASGRTGKNTEAFF | TGTGCCAGCGGGCGGACAGGGAAGAACACTGAAGCTTTCTTT
TRBJ1-2 | . | TRBV28 | TRBD1 | CASSLVPKGQGKFNYGYTF | TGTGCCAGCAGCTTAGTACCAAAGGGACAGGGGAAATTTAACTATGGCTACACCTTC
TRBJ1-5 | . | TRBV3-1/TRBV3-2 | . | CASRKLSIGKRGDNQPQHF | TGTGCCAGCAGAAAGTTAAGTATAGGCAAACGGGGGGACAATCAGCCCCAGCATTTT
TRBJ1-3 | . | TRBV6-5 | TRBD1 | CASRNRGQGNTIYF | TGTGCCAGCAGAAACAGGGGGCAAGGAAACACCATATATTTT
TRBJ2-1 | . | TRBV6-2/TRBV6-3 | . | CASSQGHEQFF | TGTGCCAGCAGCCAGGGACACGAGCAGTTCTTC
TRBJ1-4 | . | TRBV4-1 | . | CASSRDRTTNEKLFF | TGCGCCAGCAGCAGAGATCGAACCACTAATGAAAAACTGTTTTTT
TRBJ2-1 | . | TRBV5-4 | TRBD2 | CASSQGLAGGNNEQFF | TGTGCCAGCAGCCAGGGACTAGCGGGGGGAAACAATGAGCAGTTCTTC
TRBJ2-3 | . | TRBV5-4 | TRBD1 | CASSLVGQGARADTQYF | TGTGCCAGCAGCTTAGTGGGACAGGGGGCGAGAGCAGATACGCAGTATTTT
TRBJ2-2 | . | TRBV30 | TRBD2 | CAWRFGSGLAGGTSSGELFF | TGTGCCTGGAGGTTTGGGTCTGGACTAGCGGGAGGGACGTCCTCCGGGGAGCTGTTTTTT
TRBJ2-3 | . | TRBV4-3 | . | CASSPGTQNTDTQYF | TGCGCCAGCAGCCCCGGGACTCAAAACACAGATACGCAGTATTTT
TRBJ2-1 | . | TRBV6-2/TRBV6-3 | . | CASSWSGGPYNEQFF | TGTGCCAGCAGTTGGTCGGGGGGCCCGTACAATGAGCAGTTCTTC
TRBJ2-5 | . | TRBV19 | . | CASNIPGVQETQYF | TGTGCCAGTAACATACCGGGGGTCCAAGAGACCCAGTACTTC
TRBJ1-4 | . | TRBV7-8 | . | CASSLDAWQGSEKLFF | TGTGCCAGCAGCTTAGATGCTTGGCAGGGGAGTGAAAAACTGTTTTTT
TRBJ1-5 | . | TRBV12-5 | . | CASGFGQGYQPQHF | TGTGCTAGTGGTTTCGGGCAGGGATATCAGCCCCAGCATTTT